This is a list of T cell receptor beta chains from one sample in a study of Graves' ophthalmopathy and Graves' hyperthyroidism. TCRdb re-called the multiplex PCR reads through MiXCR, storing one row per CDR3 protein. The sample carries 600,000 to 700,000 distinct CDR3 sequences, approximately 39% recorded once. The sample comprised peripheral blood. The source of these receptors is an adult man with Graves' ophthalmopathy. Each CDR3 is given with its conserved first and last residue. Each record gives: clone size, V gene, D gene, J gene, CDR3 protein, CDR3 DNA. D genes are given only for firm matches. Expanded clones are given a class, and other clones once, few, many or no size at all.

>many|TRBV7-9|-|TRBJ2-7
CASSPDHTEGYEQYF
TGTGCCAGCAGCCCGGACCACACAGAGGGCTACGAGCAGTACTTC
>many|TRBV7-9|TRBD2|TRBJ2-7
CASSPGLAGGPYEQYF
TGTGCCAGCAGCCCCGGACTAGCGGGAGGACCCTACGAGCAGTACTTC
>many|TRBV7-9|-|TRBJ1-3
CASSHRDRLRGNTIYF
TGTGCCAGCAGCCATCGCGACAGACTGAGAGGAAACACCATATATTTT
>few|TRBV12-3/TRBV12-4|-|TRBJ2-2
CASSLTDTGELFF
TGTGCCAGCAGTTTAACAGACACCGGGGAGCTGTTTTTT
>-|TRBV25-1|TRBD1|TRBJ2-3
CASSPPGQSTDTQYF
TGTGCCAGCTCTCCCCCGGGACAGAGCACAGATACGCAGTATTTT
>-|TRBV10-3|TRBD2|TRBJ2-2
CASSPTSPTTGELFF
TGTGCCAGCAGCCCGACTAGCCCGACCACCGGGGAGCTGTTTTTT
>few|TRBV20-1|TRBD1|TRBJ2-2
CSARDRQGTGELFF
TGCAGTGCTAGAGATAGACAGGGCACCGGGGAGCTGTTTTTT
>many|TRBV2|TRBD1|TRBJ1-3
CASSLRQGAGNTIYF
TGTGCCAGCAGCCTCAGACAGGGGGCGGGAAACACCATATATTTT
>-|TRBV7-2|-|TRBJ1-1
CASSLREMADTEAFF
TGTGCCAGCAGCTTACGAGAAATGGCGGACACTGAAGCTTTCTTT
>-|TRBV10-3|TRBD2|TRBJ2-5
CASRGSTSGQTVETQYF
TGTGCCAGCAGGGGAAGTACTAGCGGGCAGACGGTAGAGACCCAGTACTTC
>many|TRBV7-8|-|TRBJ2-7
CASSHPGSGTPYEQYF
TGTGCCAGCAGCCACCCGGGTTCGGGGACCCCCTACGAGCAGTACTTC
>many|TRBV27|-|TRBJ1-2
CASSDFVNYGYTF
TGTGCCAGCAGTGATTTTGTTAACTATGGCTACACCTTC
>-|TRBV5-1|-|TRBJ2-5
CASSPTAETQYF
TGCGCCAGCAGCCCTACTGCGGAGACCCAGTACTTC
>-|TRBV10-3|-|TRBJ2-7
CASSSSDRVEQYF
-
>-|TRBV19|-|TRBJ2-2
CASSIDTTGELFF
TGTGCCAGTAGTATAGACACCACCGGGGAGCTGTTTTTT
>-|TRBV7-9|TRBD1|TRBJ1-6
CASSSDRAADSPLHF
TGTGCCAGCAGCTCTGACAGGGCCGCGGATTCACCCCTCCACTTT
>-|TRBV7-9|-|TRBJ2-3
CASSLSERGDTQYF
TGTGCCAGCAGCTTATCGGAAAGGGGAGATACGCAGTATTTT
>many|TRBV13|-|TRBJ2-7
CASSLELDSYEQYF
TGTGCCAGCAGCTTAGAACTGGACTCCTACGAGCAGTACTTC
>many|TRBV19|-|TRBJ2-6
CASTQRYRSGANVLTF
TGTGCCTCAACCCAACGTTACCGCTCTGGGGCCAACGTCCTGACTTTC
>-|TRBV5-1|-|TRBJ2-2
CASSPRQAGELLF
TGCGCCAGCAGCCCCAGACAGGCCGGGGAGCTGCTTTTT
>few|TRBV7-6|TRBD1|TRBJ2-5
CASSFTRGQTSRETQYF
TGTGCCAGCAGCTTTACCCGGGGACAGACTTCCCGGGAGACCCAGTACTTC
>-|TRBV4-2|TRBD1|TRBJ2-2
CASSQDGDRGTGELFF
TGTGCCAGCAGCCAAGATGGGGACAGGGGGACGGGGGAGCTGTTTTTT
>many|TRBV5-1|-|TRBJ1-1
CASSTVPPMNTEAFF
TGCGCCAGCAGCACCGTCCCTCCCATGAACACTGAAGCTTTCTTT
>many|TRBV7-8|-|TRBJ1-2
CASSLGSAEGYTF
TGTGCCAGCAGCTTAGGATCCGCCGAGGGCTACACCTTC
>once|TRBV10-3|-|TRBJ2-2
CAISESRGSNTGELFF
TGTGCCATCAGTGAGTCACGGGGGTCTAACACCGGGGAGCTGTTTTTT
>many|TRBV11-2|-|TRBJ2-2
CAILDQGNNRELFF
TGTGCCATCCTCGATCAGGGGAACAACAGGGAGCTGTTTTTT
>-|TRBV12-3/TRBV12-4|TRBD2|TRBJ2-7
CASSLGASLAGTTYEQYF
TGTGCCAGCAGCTTAGGGGCAAGTCTAGCGGGGACAACCTACGAGCAGTACTTC
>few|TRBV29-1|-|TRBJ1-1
CSLGTEAFF
TGCAGCTTGGGGACTGAAGCTTTCTTT
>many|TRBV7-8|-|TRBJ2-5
CASSVSGQGTQYF
TGTGCCAGCAGCGTCAGCGGGCAGGGGACCCAGTACTTC
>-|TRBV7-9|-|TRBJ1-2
CASIYSRGLGYGYTF
TGTGCCAGCATCTATTCCAGGGGACTCGGGTATGGCTACACCTTC
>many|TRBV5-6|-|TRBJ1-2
CASSLAVAGHFYGYTF
TGTGCCAGCAGCTTGGCCGTGGCAGGGCACTTCTATGGCTACACCTTC
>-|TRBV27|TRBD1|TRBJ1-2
CASSLGQGALNGYTF
TGTGCCAGCAGTTTAGGACAGGGGGCTTTAAATGGCTACACCTTC
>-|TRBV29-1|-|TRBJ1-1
CSLDATGMNTEAFF
TGCAGCCTTGACGCGACAGGTATGAACACTGAAGCTTTCTTT
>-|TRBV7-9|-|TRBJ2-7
CASSPSRQASYEQYF
TGTGCCAGCAGCCCAAGCCGACAGGCTTCCTACGAGCAGTACTTC
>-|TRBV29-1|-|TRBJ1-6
CSVKQGNSPLHF
TGCAGCGTCAAACAGGGAAATTCACCCCTCCACTTT
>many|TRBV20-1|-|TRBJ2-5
CSASGRRIQETQYF
TGCAGTGCTAGTGGACGGCGCATCCAAGAGACCCAGTACTTC
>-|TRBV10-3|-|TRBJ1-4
CAIPLQGSYRPSDEKLFF
TGTGCCATCCCCTTGCAGGGCAGTTACCGACCGTCTGATGAAAAACTGTTTTTT
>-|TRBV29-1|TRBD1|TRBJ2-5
CSVRRQGVQYF
TGCAGCGTCCGCCGACAGGGGGTCCAGTACTTC
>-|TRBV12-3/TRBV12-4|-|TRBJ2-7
CASSLGHSNSYEQYF
TGTGCCAGCAGTTTGGGGCACAGCAATTCCTACGAGCAGTACTTC
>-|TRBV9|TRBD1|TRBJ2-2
CASSPLGTGDTGDLFF
TGTGCCAGCAGCCCCCTCGGGACAGGGGACACCGGGGATCTGTTTTTT
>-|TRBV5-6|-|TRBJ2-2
CASRELTSNTGELFF
TGTGCCAGCAGGGAGCTGACGTCGAACACCGGGGAGCTGTTTTTT
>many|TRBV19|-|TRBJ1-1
CASTPSWGAEAFF
TGTGCCAGTACCCCGTCGTGGGGGGCTGAAGCTTTCTTT